Below are 26 T cell receptor beta chains sequenced from a single sample in a study of Ad26.COV2.S vaccination and SARS-CoV-2 variants. The treatment was: 19 received Ad26.COV2.S at low or high dose, single or two shots; five or six received placebo; per-sample allocation not given. Samples came from day 63 after the first vaccine or placebo injection. Sequenced by immunoSEQ multiplex PCR; TCRdb stores in-frame clones only, minus some. Here the sample spans about 390,000 clones, around 92% being singletons. Source: peripheral blood, taken in a trial of Ad26.COV2.S vaccine versus placebo. The receptor set was obtained from a person aged 18 to 59 who received the Ad26.COV2.S COVID-19 vaccine or a placebo.

The chain carries TRBV5-6 and TRBJ2-3, with D possibly TRBD1 on 6 matching bases. CDR1 SGHDT and CDR2 YYEEEE come from the germline V gene. V was shortened by 5 bases and J by 7 bases, with 20 bases between the two germline ends. The CDR3 is 15 amino acids. The CDR3 spells CASSTETGFTYTQYF. The CDR3 bases are TGTGCCAGCAGTACCGAGACAGGTTTCACGTATACGCAGTATTTT.

This clone was detected once. The rearrangement links TRBV5-1 to TRBJ2-2; D may match TRBD1 or TRBD2 (6 bases each). V lost 0 bases, J lost 4 bases, and 10 bases lay in between. Germline assignment: CDR1 SGHRS and CDR2 YFSETQ. The CDR3 totals 15 residues. CDR3 sequence: CASSLAGGGTGELFF. The DNA for the CDR3 is TGCGCCAGCAGCTTGGCCGGAGGGGGCACCGGGGAGCTGTTTTTT.

V is TRBV10-2 and J is TRBJ1-2; D not resolved. V dropped 3 bases and J dropped 4 bases, with 12 bases sitting between them. The CDR3 totals 14 residues. CDR1 is WSHSY and CDR2 is SAAADI in the germline V gene. This chain's CDR3 is CASSERGLGYGYTF. For the CDR3, the DNA is TGCGCCAGCAGTGAAAGAGGGCTCGGCTATGGCTACACCTTC.

This chain connects TRBV27 to TRBJ2-7, with TRBD1 matching 7 bases. This CDR3 is 16 amino acids long. V gave up 7 bases and J gave up 2 bases; unmatched junction bases: 14. Germline CDR1 is MNHEY and CDR2 is SMNVEV (reference sequence). The CDR3 sequence is CASIFPRDSRPYEQYF. CDR3 DNA: TGTGCCAGCATTTTCCCCAGGGACAGCCGACCCTACGAGCAGTACTTC.

The V call is TRBV5-1, the J call TRBJ2-7; no clear D gene. The CDR3 covers 11 residues. The V gene lost 5 bases and the J gene lost 4 bases, with 7 bases spanning the gap. Germline-derived CDR1 and CDR2 are SGHRS and YFSETQ. In nucleotides, the CDR3 is TGCGCCAGCAGTAGTGATTACGAGCAGTACTTC. Amino acid sequence: CASSSDYEQYF.

The chain carries TRBV4-3 and TRBJ2-2; possibly TRBD2 for D (5 bases). V was shortened by 0 bases and J by 6 bases, with 17 bases between the two germline ends. CDR3 length equals 17 residues. Germline CDR1 and CDR2: LGHNA and YSLEER. CDR3 loop: CASSQDSTSYYPGELFF. The CDR3 coding sequence is TGCGCCAGCAGCCAAGATTCTACTAGTTACTATCCCGGGGAGCTGTTTTTT.

V and J are TRBV15 and TRBJ1-3; D gene unclear. The CDR3 runs 12 residues. Germline CDR1 reads LNHNV; CDR2 reads YYDKDF (reference sequence). Deletions cut 3 bases from V and 0 bases from J, with 0 bases between. CDR3 nucleotides: TGTGCCACCAGCAGCTCTGGAAACACCATATATTTT. It is translated as CATSSSGNTIYF.

This chain connects TRBV30 to TRBJ1-3, with 8 bases lining up with TRBD1. This CDR3 is 15 amino acids long. The V gene's germline CDR1 is GTSNPN and CDR2 SVGIG (reference sequence). V was clipped by 0 bases and J by 0 bases; unmatched bases: 1. CDR3 region: CAWSVTGGSGNTIYF. CDR3 sequence (DNA): TGTGCCTGGAGTGTAACAGGGGGCTCTGGAAACACCATATATTTT.

This chain uses TRBV7-2 with TRBJ2-7; D is possibly TRBD2 (6 bases). The CDR3 spans 16 residues. Germline assignment: CDR1 SGHTA and CDR2 FQGNSA. V was pared by 4 bases and J by 2 bases, with 18 bases between. The CDR3 DNA reads as TGTGCCAGCAGCTCGTACCCCCGCGGGGCCACCTACGAGCAGTACTTC. As protein: CASSSYPRGATYEQYF.

The V and J genes are TRBV7-2 and TRBJ2-2; D tentatively reads TRBD1 or TRBD2 (5 bases each). The CDR3 consists of 15 residues. Trimming pared 5 bases from V and 2 bases from J, leaving 12 bases between. Germline lookup yields CDR1 SGHTA and CDR2 FQGNSA. CDR3 amino acids: CASSPRGPNTGELFF. DNA of the CDR3: TGTGCCAGCAGCCCTCGGGGCCCTAACACCGGGGAGCTGTTTTTT. Full variable domain (rest looked up from reference TRBV7-2 and TRBJ2-2): GAGVSQSPSNKVTEKGKDVELRCDPISGHTALYWYRQSLGQGLEFLIYFQGNSAPDKSGLPSDRFSAERTGGSVSTLTIQRTQQEDSAVYLCASSPRGPNTGELFFGEGSRLTVL.

The rearrangement uses TRBV5-8 and TRBJ2-3; D remains ambiguous. There are 15 residues in the CDR3. CDR1 is SGHTS, CDR2 YDEGEE, per germline. Trimming pared 5 bases from V and 2 bases from J, leaving 15 bases between. CDR3: CASSPGRASTDTQYF. DNA of the CDR3: TGTGCCAGCAGTCCGGGTAGGGCCTCCACAGATACGCAGTATTTT.

This clone was seen only once. V is TRBV9 and J is TRBJ1-2; D not certain. The germline CDR1 and CDR2 sequences are SGDLS and YYNGEE. This CDR3 comprises 13 residues. Trimming took 7 bases from V and 2 from J, leaving 12 bases between them. The CDR3 DNA reads TGTGCCAGCGATTCGACGGGGAACTATGGCTACACCTTC. Protein sequence: CASDSTGNYGYTF.

This sequence joins TRBV11-2 and TRBJ2-2, with a weak D call TRBD2 (6 bases). The CDR3 is 16 residues long. Deletions cut 5 bases from V and 1 base from J, with 14 bases between. CDR1 SGHAT and CDR2 FQNNGV come from the germline V gene. CDR3 loop: CASSGRAGLNTGELFF. The CDR3 nucleotides are TGTGCCAGCAGCGGAAGGGCGGGGCTGAACACCGGGGAGCTGTTTTTT.

The V and J genes are TRBV7-8 and TRBJ2-7; D gene ambiguous. V lost 2 bases, J lost 2 bases, and 7 bases lay in between. CDR3 length: 13 amino acids. Germline-derived CDR1 and CDR2 are SGHVS and FQNEAQ. CDR3 residues: CASSLRSAYEQYF. CDR3 in DNA: TGTGCCAGCAGCTTAAGGTCAGCCTACGAGCAGTACTTC.

V usage is TRBV7-2 and J usage is TRBJ1-6; TRBD1 might be the D (6 bases). This CDR3 spans 15 amino acids. Trimming left V 2 bases short and J 7 bases short, with 12 bases between. Germline V lookup: CDR1 SGHTA, CDR2 FQGNSA. Written as DNA, the CDR3 is TGTGCCAGCAGCTTAATTGGTAGGGGGAATTCACCCCTCCACTTT. Encoded protein: CASSLIGRGNSPLHF.

The chain carries TRBV29-1 and TRBJ1-1; D may be TRBD1 (6 bases). The CDR3 runs to 16 residues. The V end was cut by 0 bases, the J end by 1 base, with 15 bases between. Germline V gene sequence: CDR1 SQVTM, CDR2 ANQGSEA. CDR3 nucleotide sequence: TGCAGCGTTGAAGATAAGGGGGGCGCCCCGAACACTGAAGCTTTCTTT. Translated, it gives CSVEDKGGAPNTEAFF.

The V call is TRBV4-3, the J call TRBJ2-5; 7 nucleotides match TRBD1. Looked up from germline, CDR1 is LGHNA and CDR2 is YSLEER. V dropped 3 bases and J dropped 2; count of bases not matched to a gene: 0. CDR3 length equals 13 residues. CDR3 DNA: TGCGCCAGCAGCCAGGGACAGCAAGAGACCCAGTACTTC. Protein product: CASSQGQQETQYF.

The chain joins TRBV19 to TRBJ2-3; 10 bases are a match to TRBD1. V lost 5 bases to trimming and J lost 5 bases; unmatched junction nucleotides: 7. In germline, CDR1 is LNHDA, CDR2 SQIVND (reference sequence). There are 15 residues in the CDR3. CDR3 bases: TGTGCCAGTAGTGATGACAGGGGGCGAGAAGATACGCAGTATTTT. It translates to CASSDDRGREDTQYF.

CDR3 amino acids: CAGESSTIYF. CDR3 nucleotides: TGTGCCGGCGAGTCGAGCACCATATATTTT. V and J are TRBV28 and TRBJ1-3; D is unclear. This CDR3 has 10 amino acids. Between the trimmed V and J ends, which lost 11 bases and 9 bases, there was a span of 11 bases. Germline V gene lookup returns CDR1 MDHEN and CDR2 SYDVKM.

The rearrangement links TRBV2 to TRBJ2-5; 13 positions match TRBD2. V lost 6 bases, J lost 6 bases, and 7 bases stayed unmatched. The CDR3 sequence is 15 residues long. The V gene's germline CDR1 is SNHLY and CDR2 FYNNEI. DNA for the CDR3: TGTGCCAGCAGCGTGACTAGCGGGGGGATCAAGACCCAGTACTTC. This translates into CASSVTSGGIKTQYF. Combining the CDR3 with reference TRBV2 and TRBJ2-5 gives the whole variable domain EPEVTQTPSHQVTQMGQEVILRCVPISNHLYFYWYRQILGQKVEFLVSFYNNEISEKSEIFDDQFSVERPDGSNFTLKIRSTKLEDSAMYFCASSVTSGGIKTQYFGPGTRLLVL.

The chain employs TRBV28 and TRBJ1-5; TRBD1 is a possible D gene (5 bases). The CDR3 consists of 15 residues. CDR1 is MDHEN, CDR2 SYDVKM, per germline. Trimming took off 5 bases at V and 3 bases at J, with 14 bases between the two ends. The CDR3 nucleotides are TGTGCCAGCAGTCCCCCGCGGGGGACCAATCAGCCCCAGCATTTT. It yields the protein CASSPPRGTNQPQHF.

The chain has TRBV7-8 and TRBJ1-1, with D unresolved. Trimming stripped 2 bases from V and 8 bases from J, with 18 bases between. Germline V gene sequence: CDR1 SGHVS, CDR2 FQNEAQ. There are 15 residues in the CDR3. For the CDR3, the DNA is TGTGCCAGCAGCTTATACGGGGAGTCGCAGGTCGAAGCTTTCTTT. This sequence encodes CASSLYGESQVEAFF.

The genes are TRBV6-5 and TRBJ2-5; 11 bases match TRBD1. The V and J ends lost 6 bases and 2 bases, in that order; junction bases with no gene match: 5. Germline-derived CDR1 and CDR2 are MNHEY and SVGAGI. The CDR3 has 15 amino acids. The CDR3 coding sequence is TGTGCCAGCAGCCACGGGACAGGGGGGCAAGAGACCCAGTACTTC. This translates into CASSHGTGGQETQYF.

This rearrangement joins TRBV19 to TRBJ2-3; 10 nucleotides match TRBD2. CDR1 is LNHDA, CDR2 SQIVND, per germline (reference sequence). The trim removed 3 bases at V and 2 bases at J, leaving 5 bases unmatched. The CDR3 is made up of 16 amino acids. CDR3 region: CASSILSGGATDTQYF. CDR3 sequence (DNA): TGTGCCAGTAGTATTTTGAGCGGGGGGGCCACAGATACGCAGTATTTT.

The DNA of the CDR3 is TGCGCCAGCAGCTCGGACCTATTTGAGGGGGGGCGGTTTGAGCAGTTCTTC. Its translation is CASSSDLFEGGRFEQFF. The gene calls are TRBV5-1 and TRBJ2-1; D is possibly TRBD2 (7 bases). The V gene lost 3 bases and the J gene lost 9 bases, with 25 bases spanning the gap. The CDR3 covers 17 residues. Per the germline V gene, CDR1 is SGHRS and CDR2 is YFSETQ.

The genes are TRBV5-8 and TRBJ2-5, with 12 bases lining up with TRBD2. The CDR3 contains 17 residues. Germline V CDR1 and CDR2: SGHTS, YDEGEE. V lost 0 bases to trimming and J lost 0 bases; unmatched junction nucleotides: 3. Here the CDR3 DNA reads TGTGCCAGCAGCTTGGCCACTAGCGGGGGGCACCAAGAGACCCAGTACTTC. This gives the protein CASSLATSGGHQETQYF. Looking up the rest from reference TRBV5-8 and TRBJ2-5 gives the full variable domain: EAGVTQSPTHLIKTRGQQATLRCSPISGHTSVYWYQQALGLGLQFLLWYDEGEERNRGNFPPRFSGRQFPNYSSELNVNALELEDSALYLCASSLATSGGHQETQYFGPGTRLLVL.